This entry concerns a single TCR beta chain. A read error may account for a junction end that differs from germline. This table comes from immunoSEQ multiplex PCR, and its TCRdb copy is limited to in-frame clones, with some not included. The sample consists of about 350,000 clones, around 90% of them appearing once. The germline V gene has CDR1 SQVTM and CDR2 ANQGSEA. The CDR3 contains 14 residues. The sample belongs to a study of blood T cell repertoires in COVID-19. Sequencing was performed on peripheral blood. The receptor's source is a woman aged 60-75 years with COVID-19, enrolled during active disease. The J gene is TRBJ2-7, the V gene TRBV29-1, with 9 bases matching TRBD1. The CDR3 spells CSVEAGTGSFEQYF. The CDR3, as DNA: TGCAGCGTTGAAGCCGGGACAGGGTCCTTCGAGCAGTACTTC.